This T cell receptor (beta chain) was captured in a study of blood T cell repertoires in COVID-19. Produced via immunoSEQ multiplex PCR; TCRdb's table is partial and in-frame only. The data show approximately 220,000 clones, around 92% seen once. This CDR3 region has 16 residues. Germline CDR1 is SGHDN and CDR2 is FVKESK. After removal of 3 bases from V and 5 bases from J, the junction contained 5 bases not matched to a gene. V and J are TRBV14 and TRBJ1-4, with 11 nucleotides matching TRBD1. Specimen: PBMCs or T cells enriched from blood (not recorded which). The receptor comes from a woman in her twenties or thirties with acute COVID-19. CDR3 region: CASSQAWDRGNEKLFF. CDR3 bases: TGTGCCAGCAGCCAGGCCTGGGACAGGGGGAATGAAAAACTGTTTTTT.